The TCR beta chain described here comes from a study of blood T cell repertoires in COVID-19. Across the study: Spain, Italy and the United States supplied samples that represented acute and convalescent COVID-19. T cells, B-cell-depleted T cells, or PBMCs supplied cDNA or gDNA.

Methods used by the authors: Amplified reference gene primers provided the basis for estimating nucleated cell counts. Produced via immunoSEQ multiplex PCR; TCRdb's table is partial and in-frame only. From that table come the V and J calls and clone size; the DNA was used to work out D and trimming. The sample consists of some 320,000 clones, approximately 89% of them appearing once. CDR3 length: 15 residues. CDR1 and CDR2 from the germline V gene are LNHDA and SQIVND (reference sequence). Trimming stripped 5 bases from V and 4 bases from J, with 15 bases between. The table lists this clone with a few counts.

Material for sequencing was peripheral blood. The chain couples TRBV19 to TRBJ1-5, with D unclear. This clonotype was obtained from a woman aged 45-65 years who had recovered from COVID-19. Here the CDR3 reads CASSRPGDGNQPQHF. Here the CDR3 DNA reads TGTGCCAGTAGTCGACCGGGAGACGGGAATCAGCCCCAGCATTTT.